The 30 T cell receptor beta chains presented below share a single source sample, sequenced in a study of T-cell reconstitution after alpha-beta-depleted transplantation in children. Library preparation (for TCRbeta) was performed with unique molecular identifiers. TCRdb reprocessed the PCR reads with MiXCR, giving one entry per CDR3 protein. The table has 190,000 or so distinct CDR3 sequences, about 6.8% seen once. Sequencing was performed on PBMCs from the stem cell graft donor, taken from the stem cell graft. These receptors were taken from a human donor who donated a stem cell graft to a child with Wiskott-Aldrich syndrome.

This clonotype was observed a handful of times. The chain combines TRBV3-1 with TRBJ2-4; D ambiguous. Trimming shortened V by 0 bases and J by 0 bases, and 6 bases separated the two germline ends. The germline gives CDR1 LGHDT, CDR2 YNNKEL (reference sequence). This CDR3 spans 15 amino acids. The CDR3 region is CASSQEWGAKNIQYF. The CDR3 DNA sequence: TGTGCCAGCAGCCAAGAGTGGGGAGCCAAAAACATTCAGTACTTC.

This clonotype occurred a few times. This chain links TRBV5-1 with TRBJ2-6, with no clear D. CDR1 is SGHRS and CDR2 is YFSETQ in the germline V gene. The V end lost 0 bases, the J end lost 0 bases, and 13 bases lay between the germline ends. The CDR3 sequence is 18 residues long. CDR3 residues: CASSLEGSYLSGANVLTF. CDR3 sequence (DNA): TGCGCCAGCAGCTTGGAAGGCAGTTACCTCTCTGGGGCCAACGTCCTGACTTTC.

This clonotype occurred many times. The V and J genes are TRBV14 and TRBJ2-6; D is undetermined. This CDR3 has 17 residues. Trimming removed 0 bases from V and 5 bases from J, with 14 bases in between. CDR1 is SGHDN and CDR2 is FVKESK in the germline V gene. The CDR3 here is CASSQEWGSLRANVLTF. In nucleotides, the CDR3 is TGTGCCAGCAGCCAAGAGTGGGGATCTTTGAGGGCCAACGTCCTGACTTTC.

The genes are TRBV7-9 and TRBJ2-1; 7 bases fit TRBD2. The germline V gene has CDR1 SEHNR and CDR2 FQNEAQ (reference sequence). Losses at the gene ends were 7 bases for V and 4 bases for J; bases not matched to a gene: 7. The CDR3 runs to 14 residues. CDR3 sequence reads: CASITLGGYNEQFF. The CDR3 coding sequence is TGTGCCAGCATCACGCTGGGGGGGTACAATGAGCAGTTCTTC. Full variable domain (missing parts from reference TRBV7-9 and TRBJ2-1): DTGVSQNPRHKITKRGQNVTFRCDPISEHNRLYWYRQTLGQGPEFLTYFQNEAQLEKSRLLSDRFSAERPKGSFSTLEIQRTEQGDSAMYLCASITLGGYNEQFFGPGTRLTVL.

This clonotype was seen repeatedly, ten times or more. This chain links TRBV6-1 with TRBJ2-5; 14 bases agree with TRBD2. The germline V gene has CDR1 MNHNS and CDR2 SASEGT. The CDR3 is made up of 16 amino acids. The trim removed 4 bases at V and 4 bases at J, leaving 5 bases unmatched. Here the CDR3 DNA reads TGTGCCAGCAGTGTTGGGACTAGCGGGAGATCAGAGACCCAGTACTTC. Its protein is CASSVGTSGRSETQYF.

This clonotype was seen more than once but under ten times. The chain combines TRBV30 with TRBJ2-7; the match to TRBD1 covers 7 bases. V dropped 3 bases and J dropped 0; count of bases not matched to a gene: 5. Germline V CDR1 and CDR2: GTSNPN, SVGIG (reference sequence). The CDR3 spans 14 residues. The DNA of the CDR3 is TGTGCCTGGAGGGAGACAGGGAGCTCCTACGAGCAGTACTTC. Protein: CAWRETGSSYEQYF. The full variable domain, completed using reference TRBV30 and TRBJ2-7, is SQTIHQWPATLVQPVGSPLSLECTVEGTSNPNLYWYRQAAGRGLQLLFYSVGIGQISSEVPQNLSASRPQDRQFILSSKKLLLSDSGFYLCAWRETGSSYEQYFGPGTRLTVT.

The sample holds many counts of this clonotype. V is TRBV29-1 and J is TRBJ2-3; D is perhaps TRBD1 or TRBD2 (5 bases each). CDR3 length equals 14 residues. V gave up 7 bases and J gave up 0 bases, with 14 bases separating them. From germline, CDR1 is SQVTM and CDR2 ANQGSEA. CDR3 sequence (DNA): TGCAGCGCTGATTGGGGGACGAGCACAGATACGCAGTATTTT. Translated: CSADWGTSTDTQYF.

This clonotype was counted at least ten times. V gene TRBV7-6 combines with J gene TRBJ2-7; 7 bases are a match to TRBD2. Germline V gives CDR1 SGHVS, CDR2 FNYEAQ. This CDR3 comprises 16 residues. J lost 2 bases, V lost 5 bases, and 12 bases had no gene match. The CDR3 region is CASSPSGEGTTYEQYF. For the CDR3, the DNA is TGTGCCAGCAGCCCCTCCGGGGAAGGGACTACCTACGAGCAGTACTTC.

In this sample, this clonotype turned up many times. V and J are TRBV6-5 and TRBJ1-1; 7 bases are shared with TRBD1. There are 13 residues in the CDR3. The trim removed 0 bases at V and 8 bases at J, leaving 3 bases unmatched. Germline-derived CDR1 and CDR2 are MNHEY and SVGAGI. The CDR3 region has the DNA TGTGCCAGCAGTTACTCGAGGGGACAGGAAGCTTTCTTT. Residues: CASSYSRGQEAFF.

The chain employs TRBV20-1 and TRBJ2-6; D unresolved. V was cut by 6 bases and J by 2 bases, with 8 bases left in between. This CDR3 has 13 amino acids. CDR1 and CDR2 from the germline V gene are DFQATT and SNEGSKA (reference sequence). CDR3 nucleotides: TGCAGTGCAAGCAAGCCTGGGGCCAACGTCCTGACTTTC. This codes for CSASKPGANVLTF.

This clonotype has ten or more counts. The chain carries TRBV3-1 and TRBJ2-7; D unresolved. The CDR3 runs 13 residues. V shed 1 base and J shed 3 bases, with 7 bases lying between them. CDR1 and CDR2 (germline): LGHDT, YNNKEL (reference sequence). CDR3 in amino acids: CASSQGLGYEQYF. CDR3 sequence (DNA): TGTGCCAGCAGCCAAGGGCTAGGCTACGAGCAGTACTTC.

This clonotype appeared a few times. The chain has TRBV29-1 and TRBJ2-2; D not resolved. This CDR3 comprises 14 residues. Trimming shortened V by 6 bases and J by 0 bases, and 11 bases separated the two germline ends. Looked up from germline, CDR1 is SQVTM and CDR2 is ANQGSEA. The CDR3 DNA reads TGCAGCGTCAGAGCCAATTCGAACACCGGGGAGCTGTTTTTT. It translates to CSVRANSNTGELFF.

Only a few counts were recorded for this clonotype. J is TRBJ1-2 and V is TRBV4-1; weak D call: TRBD1 (5 bases). The CDR3 runs 16 residues. Germline-derived CDR1 and CDR2 are MGHRA and YSYEKL. Trimming left V 1 base short and J 2 bases short, with 14 bases between. The CDR3 sequence is CASSQGPARGNYGYTF. In DNA form, the CDR3 reads TGCGCCAGCAGCCAAGGCCCGGCGCGGGGCAACTATGGCTACACCTTC.

This clonotype was counted many times. The chain carries TRBV29-1 and TRBJ1-4; 8 bases align to TRBD1. Germline assignment: CDR1 SQVTM and CDR2 ANQGSEA. Trimming cost V 1 base and J 4 bases; bases outside gene matches: 8. This CDR3 contains 16 residues. CDR3 region: CSVEGNGQGYNEKLFF. CDR3 in DNA: TGCAGCGTTGAAGGGAATGGACAGGGCTATAATGAAAAACTGTTTTTT. The complete variable domain, with remaining parts taken from reference TRBV29-1 and TRBJ1-4, reads SAVISQKPSRDICQRGTSLTIQCQVDSQVTMMFWYRQQPGQSLTLIATANQGSEATYESGFVIDKFPISRPNLTFSTLTVSNMSPEDSSIYLCSVEGNGQGYNEKLFFGSGTQLSVL.

This clonotype was found many times. This chain uses TRBV29-1 with TRBJ2-7, with D possibly TRBD2 on 7 matching bases. The germline V gene has CDR1 SQVTM and CDR2 ANQGSEA. Trimming removed 0 bases at V and 2 bases at J, with 26 bases between. There are 19 residues in the CDR3. The CDR3: CSVEDGGGIPQGSAYEQYF. The DNA for the CDR3 is TGCAGCGTTGAAGATGGGGGGGGCATCCCTCAGGGGAGTGCCTACGAGCAGTACTTC.

Regarding this clonotype: A read error may account for a junction end that differs from germline. The chain joins TRBV27 to TRBJ2-1; 10 bases are a match to TRBD1. The CDR3 runs 15 residues. Germline lookup yields CDR1 MNHEY and CDR2 SMNVEV (reference sequence). The CDR3 region is CASRGGDRGFVEQFF. The CDR3 DNA follows: TGTGCTAGCAGGGGTGGGGACAGGGGTTTTGTTGAGCAGTTCTTC.

This clonotype was detected ten times or more. The V and J genes are TRBV2 and TRBJ2-7, with TRBD1 matching over 8 bases. This CDR3 is built from 15 residues. The V gene's germline CDR1 is SNHLY and CDR2 FYNNEI. V shed 8 bases, J shed 2 bases, and the junction held 11 bases outside the gene matches. This CDR3 reads CASGGQGGFPYEQYF. CDR3 DNA: TGTGCCAGCGGCGGACAGGGTGGATTCCCCTACGAGCAGTACTTC.

This clonotype was seen many times. The chain couples TRBV5-1 to TRBJ2-5; a weak D match, TRBD1 (5 bases). The V and J ends lost 0 bases and 3 bases respectively, with 6 bases between them. Germline V gene sequence: CDR1 SGHRS, CDR2 YFSETQ. The CDR3 is 13 amino acids. CDR3 residues: CASSLETEETQYF. The CDR3 DNA reads as TGCGCCAGCAGCTTGGAGACAGAAGAGACCCAGTACTTC.

Ten or more counts support this clonotype. The rearrangement links TRBV29-1 to TRBJ2-3, with D maybe TRBD2 (6 bases). The V end was cut by 4 bases, the J end by 3 bases, with 8 bases between. The V gene's germline CDR1 is SQVTM and CDR2 ANQGSEA. The CDR3 has 12 amino acids. CDR3 loop: CSVGRDTDTQYF. The CDR3 bases are TGCAGCGTTGGGCGGGATACAGATACGCAGTATTTT.

This clonotype was seen ten or more times. V and J are TRBV21-1 and TRBJ2-3; TRBD1 is the table's D call, not checked against the DNA. TRBV21-1 constitutes a pseudogene. The CDR3 totals 15 residues. In DNA, the CDR3 is TGTGCCAGCAGGACGTCTGGGGGCTGGGCAGATACGCAGTATTTT. Its protein product is CASRTSGGWADTQYF.

The rearrangement joins TRBV19 to TRBJ1-5, with 7 nucleotides matching TRBD1. Germline V gene lookup returns CDR1 LNHDA and CDR2 SQIVND (reference sequence). This CDR3 comprises 13 residues. Unmatched junction bases numbered 3, after V lost 5 bases and J lost 5 bases. For the CDR3, the DNA is TGTGCCAGTAGTCCGACAGGGCATCAGCCCCAGCATTTT. It is translated as CASSPTGHQPQHF. The complete variable domain, with remaining parts taken from reference TRBV19 and TRBJ1-5, reads DGGITQSPKYLFRKEGQNVTLSCEQNLNHDAMYWYRQDPGQGLRLIYYSQIVNDFQKGDIAEGYSVSREKKESFPLTVTSAQKNPTAFYLCASSPTGHQPQHFGDGTRLSIL.

In this sample, this clonotype turned up once. CDR3 region: CASSWRSGSRAEQYF. Here the CDR3 DNA reads TGCGCCAGCAGCTGGAGGAGCGGGAGCCGGGCCGAGCAGTACTTC. This chain joins TRBV5-1 and TRBJ2-7, with TRBD2 matching 8 bases. CDR1 SGHRS and CDR2 YFSETQ come from the germline V gene. The CDR3 is made up of 15 amino acids. The ends lost 3 bases at V and 6 bases at J; junction bases unmatched: 11. The complete variable domain, with remaining parts taken from reference TRBV5-1 and TRBJ2-7, reads KAGVTQTPRYLIKTRGQQVTLSCSPISGHRSVSWYQQTPGQGLQFLFEYFSETQRNKGNFPGRFSGRQFSNSRSEMNVSTLELGDSALYLCASSWRSGSRAEQYFGPGTRLTVT.

This clonotype showed up many times. This chain links TRBV29-1 with TRBJ1-4; perhaps TRBD1 as D (5 bases). Trimming removed 3 bases from V and 5 bases from J, with 10 bases in between. The CDR3 runs 13 residues. The germline V gene encodes CDR1 SQVTM and CDR2 ANQGSEA. The CDR3 sequence: CSVDGDGNEKLFF. Written as DNA, the CDR3 is TGCAGCGTTGACGGGGACGGCAATGAAAAACTGTTTTTT.

This clonotype was counted ten times or more. The rearrangement links TRBV5-1 to TRBJ2-1; a weak D match, TRBD1 (6 bases). The CDR3 runs 16 residues. CDR1 and CDR2 from the germline V gene are SGHRS and YFSETQ. Between the trimmed V and J ends, which lost 4 bases and 1 base, there was a span of 15 bases. Written as DNA, the CDR3 is TGCGCCAGCAGCCGGGACACGAGCCGATCCTACAATGAGCAGTTCTTC. Its translation is CASSRDTSRSYNEQFF.

This clonotype was detected ten times or more. The chain couples TRBV12-3 or TRBV12-4 to TRBJ2-6; D unresolved. Trimming pared 7 bases from V and 8 bases from J, leaving 12 bases between. CDR3 length: 13 residues. The CDR3 sequence: CASIPNSSNVLTF. DNA for the CDR3: TGTGCCAGCATTCCAAACAGTTCCAACGTCCTGACTTTC.

The chain joins TRBV4-2 to TRBJ2-3; weak D call: TRBD2 (5 bases). V lost 4 bases and J lost 1, with 9 bases in between. The V gene's germline CDR1 is LGHNA and CDR2 YNFKEQ. The CDR3 length is 14 residues. CDR3 coding DNA: TGTGCCAGCAGCCCACTAGTGCGCACAGATACGCAGTATTTT. It translates to CASSPLVRTDTQYF.

Ten or more counts support this clonotype. The rearrangement links TRBV29-1 to TRBJ2-1, with a possible D match to TRBD1 (8 bases). This CDR3 spans 13 amino acids. V was cut by 1 base and J by 9 bases, with 13 bases left in between. The germline V gene has CDR1 SQVTM and CDR2 ANQGSEA. The CDR3 DNA reads as TGCAGCGTTGAAGGAAACAGGGGGGGTGAGCAGTTCTTC. It yields the protein CSVEGNRGGEQFF.

This clonotype was detected many times. This chain links TRBV15 with TRBJ2-3; no reliable D call. The CDR3 has 17 residues. Trimming left V 5 bases short and J 2 bases short, with 20 bases between. Germline-derived CDR1 and CDR2 are LNHNV and YYDKDF (reference sequence). The CDR3 loop reads CATSEIDGRPNTDTQYF. CDR3 bases: TGTGCCACCAGCGAAATAGATGGACGACCAAACACAGATACGCAGTATTTT.

The table lists this clonotype with a few counts. CDR3: CASRWTQDQPQHF. CDR3 DNA: TGTGCCAGCAGATGGACTCAGGATCAGCCCCAGCATTTT. The chain is built from TRBV6-2 or TRBV6-3 and TRBJ1-5; D call uncertain. The V end was cut by 6 bases, the J end by 5 bases, with 11 bases between. CDR3 length equals 13 residues. Germline loops: CDR1 MNHEY, CDR2 SVGEGT.

The rearrangement links TRBV2 to TRBJ2-1; D gene ambiguous. The CDR3 is 14 residues long. The V end lost 6 bases, the J end lost 2 bases, and 11 bases lay between the germline ends. The germline V gene has CDR1 SNHLY and CDR2 FYNNEI. CDR3 loop: CASRGGLAYNEQFF. The CDR3 bases are TGTGCCAGCAGGGGTGGGCTAGCCTACAATGAGCAGTTCTTC.